Following are 10 T cell receptor beta chains from one sample sequenced in a study of cytomegalovirus exposure and HLA in healthy donors. Both 60 Vbeta primers and 13 Jbeta primers went into the PCR. Produced via immunoSEQ multiplex PCR; TCRdb's table is partial and in-frame only. The sample consists of around 110,000 clones, 8.5% to 10% of them appearing once. Sequenced sample: PBMCs. The receptors come from a young man in good health and CMV-seronegative.

The table lists this clone with a few counts. The chain joins TRBV9 to TRBJ2-2, with TRBD1 matching over 7 bases. This CDR3 has 14 residues. Per germline, CDR1 SGDLS and CDR2 YYNGEE. The ends lost 3 bases at V and 3 bases at J; junction bases unmatched: 2. The CDR3: CASSEQGHTGELFF. CDR3 bases: TGTGCCAGCAGCGAACAGGGGCACACCGGGGAGCTGTTTTTT.

This clone was seen more than once but under ten times. The chain recombines TRBV2 with TRBJ2-1; 10 positions match TRBD1. Germline V lookup: CDR1 SNHLY, CDR2 FYNNEI. The CDR3 is 15 amino acids. V gave up 6 bases and J gave up 5 bases; unmatched junction bases: 7. The CDR3 sequence is CASRDRDRGNNEQFF. The CDR3 DNA is TGTGCCAGCAGGGACCGGGACAGGGGCAACAATGAGCAGTTCTTC.

This clone was seen a handful of times. The sample carries other DNA sequences with the same CDR3. V usage is TRBV9 and J usage is TRBJ2-7, with TRBD1 matching over 10 bases. Looked up from germline, CDR1 is SGDLS and CDR2 is YYNGEE. The V gene end was trimmed by 0 bases and the J gene end by 3 bases; junction bases not matched to a gene: 0. The CDR3 runs 14 residues. DNA for the CDR3: TGTGCCAGCAGCGTAGGGGACAGGGGCTACGAGCAGTACTTC. It translates to CASSVGDRGYEQYF.

This clone turned up a few times. The chain couples TRBV19 to TRBJ2-1; 7 nucleotides line up with TRBD2. The CDR3 is made up of 15 amino acids. Germline V lookup: CDR1 LNHDA, CDR2 SQIVND (reference sequence). Trimming cost V 4 bases and J 4 bases; bases outside gene matches: 7. CDR3 sequence: CASSRLAESYNEQFF. In DNA, the CDR3 is TGTGCCAGTAGTAGGCTAGCGGAGAGTTACAATGAGCAGTTCTTC.

This clone came up a few times. The rearrangement uses TRBV5-4 and TRBJ1-5; 10 nucleotides line up with TRBD1. V was clipped by 8 bases and J by 6 bases; unmatched bases: 5. This CDR3 contains 13 residues. Germline values: CDR1 SGHNT, CDR2 YYREEE (reference sequence). The CDR3: CARGDRGFQPQHF. DNA of the CDR3: TGTGCCAGGGGGGACAGGGGTTTTCAGCCCCAGCATTTT. Filled out from reference TRBV5-4 and TRBJ1-5, the complete variable domain reads ETGVTQSPTHLIKTRGQQVTLRCSSQSGHNTVSWYQQALGQGPQFIFQYYREEENGRGNFPPRFSGLQFPNYSSELNVNALELDDSALYLCARGDRGFQPQHFGDGTRLSIL.

The rearrangement links TRBV6-5 to TRBJ2-5; TRBD1 might be the D (5 bases). The closer fit of TRBJ2-7 to the DNA end suggests the J call may be wrong. This CDR3 is built from 14 residues. CDR1 is MNHEY and CDR2 is SVGAGI in the germline V gene. The CDR3 is CASSYRGPTYEQYF. The CDR3 bases are TGTGCCAGCAGTTACAGGGGCCCTACCTACGAGCAGTACTTC.

In its sample, this clone was seen a few times. The chain links TRBV6-1 to TRBJ2-5; D is undetermined. The CDR3 runs 12 residues. The germline V gene encodes CDR1 MNHNS and CDR2 SASEGT. V shed 4 bases and J shed 10 bases, with 13 bases lying between them. The CDR3 nucleotides read TGTGCCAGCAGTGGGGCGTCAGAAGACCAGTACTTC. This encodes CASSGASEDQYF.

V usage is TRBV6-4 and J usage is TRBJ1-1; D unresolved. The length of the CDR3 is 13 residues. The V gene lost 4 bases and the J gene lost 0 bases, with 6 bases spanning the gap. Looked up from germline, CDR1 is MRHNA and CDR2 is SNTAGT. The CDR3 reads CASSVRVNTEAFF. Here the CDR3 DNA reads TGTGCCAGCAGTGTGAGAGTGAACACTGAAGCTTTCTTT.

The chain combines TRBV4-2 with TRBJ1-4; D is undetermined. The V and J ends lost 7 bases and 7 bases respectively, with 10 bases between them. Germline CDR1 is LGHNA and CDR2 is YNFKEQ. This CDR3 has 12 amino acids. CDR3 loop: CASTGEGEKLFF. The CDR3 nucleotides read TGTGCCAGCACCGGCGAGGGTGAAAAACTGTTTTTT.

This rearrangement joins TRBV7-2 to TRBJ1-5; D is possibly TRBD1 (5 bases). V gave up 5 bases and J gave up 5 bases, with 7 bases separating them. The germline CDR1 and CDR2 sequences are SGHTA and FQGNSA. The CDR3 contains 12 residues. CDR3 amino acids: CASSLRDQPQHF. The CDR3 coding sequence is TGTGCCAGCAGCCTCAGGGATCAGCCCCAGCATTTT.